Below are 22 T cell receptor beta chains sequenced from a single sample in a study of shared clonotypes between healthy human individuals. Naive CD8 cells, CD45RO-negative and positively selected for CCR7, excluded terminally differentiated effector memory CD45RA+ cells. TCRdb's copy holds only in-frame clones and misses some; the assay was immunoSEQ multiplex PCR. The sample records about 550,000 clones, nearly 97% being singletons. Material: naive CD8+ T cells sorted from blood. These receptors all stem from a woman aged 25-40 years in good health.

The CDR3 DNA reads TGTGCCAGCAGCTGGGCCCGGGGACTCAACAATGAGCAGTTCTTC. Translation gives CASSWARGLNNEQFF. The chain links TRBV11-2 to TRBJ2-1; perhaps TRBD2 as D (6 bases). V was pared by 4 bases and J by 5 bases, with 15 bases between. The CDR3 length is 15 residues. Germline V gene data show CDR1 as SGHAT and CDR2 as FQNNGV.

About this clone: This specimen includes other DNA sequences encoding the same CDR3. The CDR3 here is CASSLGGGYEQYF. The CDR3 bases are TGTGCCAGCAGCTTAGGAGGGGGCTACGAGCAGTACTTC. This chain links TRBV13 with TRBJ2-7, with TRBD1 as a possible D gene (6 bases). V lost 0 bases and J 3 bases, leaving 6 bases between the germline ends. Germline CDR1 and CDR2: PRHDT and FYEKMQ (reference sequence). The CDR3 runs 13 residues.

The chain has TRBV19 and TRBJ2-2; D is possibly TRBD2 (5 bases). Per the germline V gene, CDR1 is LNHDA and CDR2 is SQIVND (reference sequence). The length of the CDR3 is 13 residues. V was clipped by 4 bases and J by 8 bases, with 11 bases between them. Written as DNA, the CDR3 is TGTGCCAGTAGTACGGCTAGCTCTGGGGAGCTGTTTTTT. Translation: CASSTASSGELFF.

V gene TRBV27 combines with J gene TRBJ1-1; the D is unclear. Trimming took off 3 bases at V and 0 bases at J, with 8 bases between the two ends. The V gene's germline CDR1 is MNHEY and CDR2 SMNVEV (reference sequence). CDR3 length: 14 residues. The CDR3 sequence is CASSLGSMNTEAFF. CDR3 bases: TGTGCCAGCAGTTTGGGCAGTATGAACACTGAAGCTTTCTTT.

The rearrangement joins TRBV27 to TRBJ2-7; no clear D gene. Germline values: CDR1 MNHEY, CDR2 SMNVEV (reference sequence). V was trimmed by 3 bases and J by 5 bases, leaving 11 bases between them. This CDR3 comprises 13 residues. In DNA, the CDR3 is TGTGCCAGCAGTTTGATTGGCGGCAACGAGCAGTACTTC. This sequence encodes CASSLIGGNEQYF.

The chain recombines TRBV13 with TRBJ2-7; D gene ambiguous. In germline, CDR1 is PRHDT, CDR2 FYEKMQ (reference sequence). The CDR3 sequence is 15 residues long. Trimming took off 7 bases at V and 2 bases at J, with 18 bases between the two ends. The CDR3 DNA reads TGTGCCAGCACCAGATCTTTAGATGGGACCTACGAGCAGTACTTC. Translated, it gives CASTRSLDGTYEQYF.

The CDR3 reads CATSRGVGLSGANVLTF. The DNA for the CDR3 is TGTGCCACCAGCAGAGGGGTTGGGCTCTCTGGGGCCAACGTCCTGACTTTC. The chain uses TRBV15 and TRBJ2-6; D unresolved. The CDR3 has 17 residues. Germline V gene lookup returns CDR1 LNHNV and CDR2 YYDKDF (reference sequence). Trimming cost V 1 base and J 0 bases, with 10 bases left between them.

V and J are TRBV2 and TRBJ2-3, with 14 bases aligning to TRBD2. Germline V lookup: CDR1 SNHLY, CDR2 FYNNEI. With 4 bases clipped from V and 5 bases from J, the junction kept 2 bases outside the gene matches. The length of the CDR3 is 15 residues. CDR3 in amino acids: CASSAGTSGRDTQYF. The CDR3 DNA is TGTGCCAGCAGTGCTGGGACTAGCGGGAGAGATACGCAGTATTTT.

The chain couples TRBV28 to TRBJ2-1; no clear D gene. The CDR3 runs to 16 residues. V lost 3 bases and J 5 bases, leaving 17 bases between the germline ends. Germline CDR1 and CDR2: MDHEN and SYDVKM. The CDR3 sequence: CASSLKTLRVDNEQFF. Here the CDR3 DNA reads TGTGCCAGCAGTTTGAAAACTCTAAGGGTTGACAATGAGCAGTTCTTC.

The V call is TRBV7-8, the J call TRBJ1-5, with D possibly being TRBD1 (5 bases). Trimming removed 1 base at V and 0 bases at J, with 13 bases between. The germline V gene encodes CDR1 SGHVS and CDR2 FQNEAQ. This CDR3 is built from 17 residues. The CDR3 loop reads CASSLGLGPYSNQPQHF. For the CDR3, the DNA is TGTGCCAGCAGCTTAGGGTTGGGGCCGTATAGCAATCAGCCCCAGCATTTT. The variable domain in full, with the rest retrieved from reference TRBV7-8 and TRBJ1-5, is GAGVSQSPRYKVAKRGQDVALRCDPISGHVSLFWYQQALGQGPEFLTYFQNEAQLDKSGLPSDRFFAERPEGSVSTLKIQRTQQEDSAVYLCASSLGLGPYSNQPQHFGDGTRLSIL.

This chain joins TRBV28 and TRBJ2-7; D is perhaps TRBD1 (5 bases). CDR3 length: 14 amino acids. V was pared by 6 bases and J by 4 bases, with 16 bases between. Germline loops: CDR1 MDHEN, CDR2 SYDVKM. The CDR3 spells CASSHFGQGYEQYF. The CDR3 DNA reads TGTGCCAGCAGCCATTTCGGGCAGGGTTACGAGCAGTACTTC. Based on the CDR3 plus reference TRBV28 and TRBJ2-7, the full variable domain is DVKVTQSSRYLVKRTGEKVFLECVQDMDHENMFWYRQDPGLGLRLIYFSYDVKMKEKGDIPEGYSVSREKKERFSLILESASTNQTSMYLCASSHFGQGYEQYFGPGTRLTVT.

The gene calls are TRBV12-5 and TRBJ2-5; possible D gene TRBD2, 6 bases. The CDR3 contains 15 residues. The ends were cut back, 1 base at V and 7 bases at J, with 16 bases in the middle. Germline V gives CDR1 LGHNT, CDR2 FRNRAP. The CDR3, as DNA: TGTGCTAGTGGTTTGGCGGAGGGTTCCGGGGCGACCCAGTACTTC. It translates to CASGLAEGSGATQYF. The whole variable domain, remainder taken from reference TRBV12-5 and TRBJ2-5, is DARVTQTPRHKVTEMGQEVTMRCQPILGHNTVFWYRQTMMQGLELLAYFRNRAPLDDSGMPKDRFSAEMPDATLATLKIQPSEPRDSAVYFCASGLAEGSGATQYFGPGTRLLVL.

The rearrangement links TRBV28 to TRBJ1-5; TRBD1 is a possible D gene (5 bases). CDR1 is MDHEN, CDR2 SYDVKM, per germline. The CDR3 consists of 16 residues. V lost 3 bases and J lost 7, with 19 bases in between. The CDR3 here is CASSLPGQGEEQPQHF. CDR3 in DNA: TGTGCCAGCAGTTTGCCGGGTCAGGGCGAGGAGCAGCCCCAGCATTTT. Supplemented by reference TRBV28 and TRBJ1-5, the full variable domain reads DVKVTQSSRYLVKRTGEKVFLECVQDMDHENMFWYRQDPGLGLRLIYFSYDVKMKEKGDIPEGYSVSREKKERFSLILESASTNQTSMYLCASSLPGQGEEQPQHFGDGTRLSIL.

V usage is TRBV4-1 and J usage is TRBJ2-7; TRBD1 might be the D (5 bases). The CDR3 is made up of 15 amino acids. From germline, CDR1 is MGHRA and CDR2 YSYEKL. Trimming stripped 1 base from V and 4 bases from J, with 14 bases between. In DNA, the CDR3 is TGCGCCAGCAGCCAAGGGTTCGGACACCCTTACGAGCAGTACTTC. This sequence encodes CASSQGFGHPYEQYF.

V gene TRBV11-3 combines with J gene TRBJ2-2; perhaps TRBD2 as D (5 bases). The CDR3 has 15 amino acids. Trimming pared 4 bases from V and 1 base from J, leaving 10 bases between. The germline V gene encodes CDR1 SGHNT and CDR2 YENEEA. The CDR3 bases are TGTGCCAGCAGCTGGCGGGCAGGGAACACCGGGGAGCTGTTTTTT. Encoded protein: CASSWRAGNTGELFF.

This rearrangement joins TRBV19 to TRBJ2-7; the match to TRBD1 covers 9 bases. After removal of 0 bases from V and 4 bases from J, the junction contained 7 bases not matched to a gene. Per the germline V gene, CDR1 is LNHDA and CDR2 is SQIVND (reference sequence). The CDR3 is made up of 16 amino acids. CDR3 residues: CASSIDPGTGRYEQYF. The CDR3 nucleotides read TGTGCCAGTAGTATAGACCCCGGGACAGGGCGTTACGAGCAGTACTTC.

The genes are TRBV28 and TRBJ2-2; the match to TRBD2 covers 9 bases. CDR1 and CDR2 (germline): MDHEN, SYDVKM. The V segment lost 8 bases and the J segment 1 base; nucleotides outside the gene matches: 5. The CDR3 spans 15 residues. The CDR3 sequence: CASAPAGGNTGELFF. CDR3 bases: TGTGCCAGCGCCCCAGCGGGGGGGAACACCGGGGAGCTGTTTTTT. Supplemented by reference TRBV28 and TRBJ2-2, the full variable domain reads DVKVTQSSRYLVKRTGEKVFLECVQDMDHENMFWYRQDPGLGLRLIYFSYDVKMKEKGDIPEGYSVSREKKERFSLILESASTNQTSMYLCASAPAGGNTGELFFGEGSRLTVL.

The V gene is TRBV5-1, the J gene TRBJ1-1; D not resolved. The CDR3 contains 16 residues. V gave up 1 base and J gave up 3 bases, with 16 bases separating them. Germline V gives CDR1 SGHRS, CDR2 YFSETQ. CDR3 DNA: TGCGCCAGCAGCTTGTACTACGGGGTGAGGGACACTGAAGCTTTCTTT. It is translated as CASSLYYGVRDTEAFF. The complete variable domain, with remaining parts taken from reference TRBV5-1 and TRBJ1-1, reads KAGVTQTPRYLIKTRGQQVTLSCSPISGHRSVSWYQQTPGQGLQFLFEYFSETQRNKGNFPGRFSGRQFSNSRSEMNVSTLELGDSALYLCASSLYYGVRDTEAFFGQGTRLTVV.

This clone occurred once. This sequence joins TRBV10-1 and TRBJ2-7; 11 bases align to TRBD2. This CDR3 contains 15 residues. The germline V gene encodes CDR1 WNHNN and CDR2 SYGVQD (reference sequence). The V gene end was trimmed by 0 bases and the J gene end by 6 bases; junction bases not matched to a gene: 4. CDR3 nucleotides: TGCGCCAGCAGTGAGTCTCCACTAGCGGGAGTCGAGCAGTACTTC. Amino acids: CASSESPLAGVEQYF.

This sequence joins TRBV6-1 and TRBJ2-7, with D perhaps TRBD1 (6 bases). Germline loops: CDR1 MNHNS, CDR2 SASEGT. The CDR3 runs 14 residues. The V gene lost 5 bases and the J gene lost 4 bases, with 15 bases spanning the gap. The CDR3 bases are TGTGCCAGCAGTCCCCTGACAGGAGATTACGAGCAGTACTTC. It is translated as CASSPLTGDYEQYF.

This rearrangement joins TRBV11-2 to TRBJ2-1; D gene uncertain. Germline V CDR1 and CDR2: SGHAT, FQNNGV. V was clipped by 1 base and J by 10 bases, with 8 bases between them. The CDR3 covers 12 residues. CDR3 loop: CASSLAASEQFF. In DNA, the CDR3 is TGTGCCAGCAGCTTAGCAGCAAGCGAGCAGTTCTTC.

The genes are TRBV28 and TRBJ2-1; TRBD2 matches at 10 bases. The CDR3 extends over 14 amino acids. CDR1 is MDHEN and CDR2 is SYDVKM in the germline V gene. V shed 3 bases, J shed 10 bases, and the junction held 6 bases outside the gene matches. CDR3 loop: CASSFRLAGDEQFF. The CDR3 DNA follows: TGTGCCAGCAGTTTCCGTCTAGCGGGAGACGAGCAGTTCTTC.